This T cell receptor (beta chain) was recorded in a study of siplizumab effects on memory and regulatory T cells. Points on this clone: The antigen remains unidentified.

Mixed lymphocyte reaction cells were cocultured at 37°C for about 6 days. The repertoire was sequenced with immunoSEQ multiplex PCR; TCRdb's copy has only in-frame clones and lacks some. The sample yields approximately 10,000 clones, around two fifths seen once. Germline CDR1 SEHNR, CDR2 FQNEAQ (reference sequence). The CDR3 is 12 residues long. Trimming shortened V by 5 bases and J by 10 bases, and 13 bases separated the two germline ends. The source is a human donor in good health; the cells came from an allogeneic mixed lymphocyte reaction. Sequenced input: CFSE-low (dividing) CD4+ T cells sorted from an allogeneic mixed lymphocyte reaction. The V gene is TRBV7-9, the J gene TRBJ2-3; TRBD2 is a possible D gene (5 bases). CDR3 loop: CASSPRLASQYF. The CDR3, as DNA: TGTGCCAGCAGCCCACGATTAGCGTCGCAGTATTTT. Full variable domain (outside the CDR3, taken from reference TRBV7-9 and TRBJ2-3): DTGVSQNPRHKITKRGQNVTFRCDPISEHNRLYWYRQTLGQGPEFLTYFQNEAQLEKSRLLSDRFSAERPKGSFSTLEIQRTEQGDSAMYLCASSPRLASQYFGPGTRLTVL.